This is a list of T cell receptor beta chains from one sample in a study of cytomegalovirus exposure and HLA in healthy donors. Generated by immunoSEQ multiplex PCR, the TCRdb table keeps only in-frame clones and is missing some. The top ten clones hold just over 2.5% of a sample with about 97,000 clones, 75% to 90% of them seen once. Source material: PBMCs. Receptor source: a man in his forties or fifties in good health and CMV-seronegative. Both conserved end residues are part of each CDR3. The D gene is left open where the match is weak. Only some rows state a clone size, as once, few, many or a class for expanded clones.

TRBJ2-1 . TRBD2 17 TRBV5-8 TGTGCCAGCAGCCCATTTAGGACTAGCGGGGGGTACAATGAGCAGTTCTTC CASSPFRTSGGYNEQFF
TRBJ2-3 . TRBD1 15 TRBV19 TGTGCCAGTAGCCCAGGACAGGCTAGCACAGATACGCAGTATTTT CASSPGQASTDTQYF
TRBJ1-1 once . 13 TRBV7-3 TGTGCCAGCAGCTTAGACAGCAACACTGAAGCTTTCTTT CASSLDSNTEAFF
TRBJ2-3 . TRBD2 14 TRBV5-4 TGTGCCAGCAATCCTAGCGGGGTGAAAGATACGCAGTATTTT CASNPSGVKDTQYF
TRBJ1-6 few TRBD1 15 TRBV7-9 TGTGCCAGCAGCTTTACCGACAGGGGGAATTCACCCCTCCACTTT CASSFTDRGNSPLHF
TRBJ1-2 . TRBD1 15 TRBV27 TGTGCCAGCACCTCCACAGGGGGTCTCCGCTATGGCTACACCTTC CASTSTGGLRYGYTF
TRBJ1-4 . TRBD1 15 TRBV19 TGTGCCAGTACCCCGGGACAGGGAGGATACGAAAAACTGTTTTTT CASTPGQGGYEKLFF
TRBJ2-7 . . 14 TRBV19 TGTGCCAGTAGTGTCGGAGGTGCGGCCCACGAGCAGTACTTC CASSVGGAAHEQYF
TRBJ2-7 few . 17 TRBV6-1 TGTGCCAGCAGTGAAAGGTTCGAGCAGGGCCCCACCTACGAGCAGTACTTC CASSERFEQGPTYEQYF
TRBJ1-3 . . 15 TRBV6-1 TGTGCCAGCAGTCTTAGGGGGGGGCAAGGAAACACCATATATTTT CASSLRGGQGNTIYF
TRBJ2-1 . TRBD2 14 TRBV7-9 TGTGCCAGCAGCTTAATAGCGGGAGGGGATGAGCAGTTCTTC CASSLIAGGDEQFF
TRBJ1-2 . . 15 TRBV5-6 TGTGCCAGCAGCTTTCGGCAGGGAGGACGTTATGGCTACACCTTC CASSFRQGGRYGYTF
TRBJ2-2 . TRBD1 15 TRBV4-1 TGCGCCAGCAGATTAACCGGGACAGGGAACGGGGAGCTGTTTTTT CASRLTGTGNGELFF
TRBJ2-2 few TRBD1 15 TRBV5-1 TGCGCCAGCAGCCAAAGGACAGGGGCGGACGGGGAGCTGTTTTTT CASSQRTGADGELFF
TRBJ1-5 . TRBD1 18 TRBV18 TGTGCCAGCTCACGTACCGGGACAGGGGACACTAGCAATCAGCCCCAGCATTTT CASSRTGTGDTSNQPQHF
TRBJ1-4 few . 14 TRBV7-3 TGTGCCAGCAGTCCAGGGGCAACTAATGAAAAACTGTTTTTT CASSPGATNEKLFF
TRBJ2-3 . . 16 TRBV19 TGTGCCAGTACCCCACGGGGGGCCTCCTTCACAGATACGCAGTATTTT CASTPRGASFTDTQYF
TRBJ1-4 few . 13 TRBV25-1 TGTGCCAGCCGATTGACAGGAAGCGAAAAACTGTTTTTT CASRLTGSEKLFF
TRBJ1-1 . . 13 TRBV27 TGTGAGAGTTGGGGGGGAATGAACACTGAAGCTTTCTTT CESWGGMNTEAFF
TRBJ1-5 . TRBD1 14 TRBV4-1 TGCGCCAGCAGCCAGGGACAGTTCAATCAGCCCCAGCATTTT CASSQGQFNQPQHF
TRBJ2-7 . . 11 TRBV7-9 TGTGCCAGCAGCTTATCCGACGAGCAGTACTTC CASSLSDEQYF
TRBJ1-5 . . 12 TRBV19 TGTGCCAGTAGTTTCCCTAATCAGCCCCAGCATTTT CASSFPNQPQHF
TRBJ2-7 . TRBD2 15 TRBV7-2 TGTGCCAGCAGCTTACTCCCGGGGGGGCGGCACGAGCAGTACTTC CASSLLPGGRHEQYF
TRBJ1-2 . . 13 TRBV18 TGTGCCAGCTCACAGGTCGACTCCTATGGCTACACCTTC CASSQVDSYGYTF
TRBJ1-2 . . 14 TRBV19 TGTGCCAGTAGTATTACGGGGGGCAGCTATGGCTACACCTTC CASSITGGSYGYTF
TRBJ2-1 . . 17 TRBV11-3 TGTGCCAGCAGCTGGGGTATGGGGAGTAGCTCCTACAATGAGCAGTTCTTC CASSWGMGSSSYNEQFF
TRBJ2-3 once TRBD2 15 TRBV27 TGTGCCAGCAGGAAGACTAGCGGGGGCACAGATACGCAGTATTTT CASRKTSGGTDTQYF
TRBJ1-1 . TRBD1 12 TRBV6-6 TGTGCCAGCAGCACCGGACAGGATTGGGCTTTCTTT CASSTGQDWAFF
TRBJ2-7 . TRBD1 15 TRBV6-6 TGTGCCAGCAGTTCCATAGCACAGGGGTCCTACGAGCAGTACTTC CASSSIAQGSYEQYF
TRBJ1-1 . TRBD1 14 TRBV29-1 TGCAGCGTTGAACGGACAGGGGCGAACACTGAAGCTTTCTTT CSVERTGANTEAFF
TRBJ2-1 . TRBD2 15 TRBV7-3 TGTGCCAGCAGCGAGCGGGGGGGCAGCTACAATGAGCAGTTCTTC CASSERGGSYNEQFF
TRBJ1-3 once TRBD1 16 TRBV9 TGTGCCAGCAGCGTCGACAGGGCTTACTCTGGAAACACCATATATTTT CASSVDRAYSGNTIYF
TRBJ2-1 . TRBD2 14 TRBV7-6 TGTGCCACCAGTGGAGCGGGGGTCTACAATGAGCAGTTCTTC CATSGAGVYNEQFF
TRBJ2-7 . TRBD2 16 TRBV7-2 TGTGCCAGCAGCGAAAACCTCCGGGACTACGACTACGAGCAGTACTTC CASSENLRDYDYEQYF
TRBJ2-3 . . 14 TRBV18 TGTGCCAGCTCACTAGGACAGCACACAGATACGCAGTATTTT CASSLGQHTDTQYF
TRBJ2-5 few TRBD2 14 TRBV11-2 TGTGCCAGCAGACAGACTAGCGGGGGAGAGACCCAGTACTTC CASRQTSGGETQYF
TRBJ1-2 . TRBD1 15 TRBV4-3 TGCGCCAGCAGCCAAGGAGGGGGCGTCGCGTATGGCTACACCTTC CASSQGGGVAYGYTF
TRBJ1-1 . TRBD1 17 TRBV25-1 TGTGCCAGCAGTGATCATGGGGACAGCGAGATGAACACTGAAGCTTTCTTT CASSDHGDSEMNTEAFF
TRBJ2-2 . . 15 TRBV6-1 TGTGCCAGCAGTCTACTGACTGATAGGACCGGGGAGCTGTTTTTT CASSLLTDRTGELFF
TRBJ1-1 few TRBD1 13 TRBV27 TGTGCCAGCAGGGAGCCGGGACAGGTCGAAGCTTTCTTT CASREPGQVEAFF
TRBJ2-7 . TRBD2 15 TRBV4-2 TGTGCCAGCAGCACCATTGGGGGGGGGACCTACGAGCAGTACTTC CASSTIGGGTYEQYF
TRBJ2-3 . TRBD2 15 TRBV9 TGTGCCAGCAGCGTAGGGGGGGGGAGCACAGATACGCAGTATTTT CASSVGGGSTDTQYF
TRBJ1-1 . . 15 TRBV10-3 TGTGCCATCAGTGAGATGGGACACTTGAACACTGAAGCTTTCTTT CAISEMGHLNTEAFF
TRBJ2-3 few TRBD2 19 TRBV5-4 TGTGCCAGCAGCTTGGTTTTGCTAGCGGGGGAGTCTAGCACAGATACGCAGTATTTT CASSLVLLAGESSTDTQYF
TRBJ1-1 . TRBD1 13 TRBV10-1 TGCGCCAGTTCACAGGGGACGCGGACTGAAGCTTTCTTT CASSQGTRTEAFF
TRBJ2-5 . TRBD2 16 TRBV9 TGTGCCAGCAGCGGTTTTTCACGGGGGGGAGAAGAGACCCAGTACTTC CASSGFSRGGEETQYF
TRBJ2-3 . . 14 TRBV11-3 TGTGCCAGCAGCTTAACAAGAAGCACAGATACGCAGTATTTT CASSLTRSTDTQYF
TRBJ2-7 . TRBD1 17 TRBV4-1 TGCGCCAGCAGCCAAGAGGGGTCCGGGACAGGGATCTACGAGCAGTACTTC CASSQEGSGTGIYEQYF
TRBJ2-1 once . 14 TRBV7-2 TGTGCCAGCAGCCCACGGGGTTCCTACAATGAGCAGTTCTTC CASSPRGSYNEQFF
TRBJ2-7 . . 15 TRBV5-1 TGCGCCAGCAGCTTTTACAGAGGGCCCGTCTACGAGCAGTACTTC CASSFYRGPVYEQYF
TRBJ2-7 once . 13 TRBV18 TGTGCCAGCTCACCTCCGAGCTCCTACGAGCAGTACTTC CASSPPSSYEQYF
TRBJ1-1 . TRBD1 17 TRBV19 TGTGCCAGTAGAAAATCCCGGGACAGGGGTGCTCAGACTGAAGCTTTCTTT CASRKSRDRGAQTEAFF
TRBJ1-1 . . 13 TRBV5-6 TGTGCCAGCAGTGTGGCTGGGAGCACTGAAGCTTTCTTT CASSVAGSTEAFF